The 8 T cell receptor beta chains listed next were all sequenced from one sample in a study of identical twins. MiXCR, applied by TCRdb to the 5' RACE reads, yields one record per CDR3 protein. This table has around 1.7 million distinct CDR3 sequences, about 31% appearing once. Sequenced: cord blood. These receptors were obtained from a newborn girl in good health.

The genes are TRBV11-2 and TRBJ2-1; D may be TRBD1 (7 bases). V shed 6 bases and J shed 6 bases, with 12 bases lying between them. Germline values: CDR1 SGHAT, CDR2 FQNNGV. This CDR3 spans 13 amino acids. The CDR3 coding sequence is TGTGCCAGCAGAGCCCAGGGGGGCAATGAGCAGTTCTTC. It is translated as CASRAQGGNEQFF.

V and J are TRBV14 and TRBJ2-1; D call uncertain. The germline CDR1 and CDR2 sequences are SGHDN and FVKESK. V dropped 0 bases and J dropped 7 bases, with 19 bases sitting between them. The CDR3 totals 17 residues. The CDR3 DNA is TGTGCCAGCAGCCAAGATTGGGGAAGACTCCGGCTGAATGAGCAGTTCTTC. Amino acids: CASSQDWGRLRLNEQFF.

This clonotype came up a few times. The chain's CDR3 is CASSYHDLYGGYEQYF. CDR3 coding DNA: TGTGCCAGCAGTTATCACGACCTTTACGGGGGCTACGAGCAGTACTTC. This chain uses TRBV6-5 with TRBJ2-7; weak D call: TRBD2 (6 bases). This CDR3 has 16 residues. V lost 3 bases, J lost 3 bases, and 18 bases lay in between. From germline, CDR1 is MNHEY and CDR2 SVGAGI.

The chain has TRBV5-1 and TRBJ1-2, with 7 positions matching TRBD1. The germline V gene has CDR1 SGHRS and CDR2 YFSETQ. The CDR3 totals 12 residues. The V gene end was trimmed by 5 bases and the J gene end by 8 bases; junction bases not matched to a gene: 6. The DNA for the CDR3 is TGCGCCAGCAGGCAGGGGGGGGAAGGCTACACCTTC. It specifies CASRQGGEGYTF.

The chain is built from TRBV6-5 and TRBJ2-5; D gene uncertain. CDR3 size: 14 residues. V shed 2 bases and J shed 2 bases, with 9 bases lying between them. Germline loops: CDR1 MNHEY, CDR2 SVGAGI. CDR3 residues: CASSYGQLQETQYF. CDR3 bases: TGTGCCAGCAGTTACGGGCAGCTTCAAGAGACCCAGTACTTC.

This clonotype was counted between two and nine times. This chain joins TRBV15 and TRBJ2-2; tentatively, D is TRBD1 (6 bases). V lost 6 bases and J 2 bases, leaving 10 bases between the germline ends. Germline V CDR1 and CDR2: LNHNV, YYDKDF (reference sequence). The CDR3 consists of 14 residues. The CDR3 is CATSPGVNTGELFF. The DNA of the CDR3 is TGTGCCACCAGTCCAGGGGTAAACACCGGGGAGCTGTTTTTT.

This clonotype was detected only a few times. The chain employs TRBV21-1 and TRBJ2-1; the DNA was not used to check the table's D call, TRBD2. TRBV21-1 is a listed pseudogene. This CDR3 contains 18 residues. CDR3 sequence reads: CASSTKEGLAGGRNEQFF. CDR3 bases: TGTGCCAGCAGCACCAAGGAGGGACTAGCGGGAGGGAGAAATGAGCAGTTCTTC.

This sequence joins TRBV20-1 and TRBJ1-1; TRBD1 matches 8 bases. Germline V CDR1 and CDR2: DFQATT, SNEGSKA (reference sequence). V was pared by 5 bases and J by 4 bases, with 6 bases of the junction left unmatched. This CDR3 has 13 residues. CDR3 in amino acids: CSAARQGSTEAFF. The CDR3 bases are TGCAGTGCTGCTAGACAGGGGAGCACTGAAGCTTTCTTT.